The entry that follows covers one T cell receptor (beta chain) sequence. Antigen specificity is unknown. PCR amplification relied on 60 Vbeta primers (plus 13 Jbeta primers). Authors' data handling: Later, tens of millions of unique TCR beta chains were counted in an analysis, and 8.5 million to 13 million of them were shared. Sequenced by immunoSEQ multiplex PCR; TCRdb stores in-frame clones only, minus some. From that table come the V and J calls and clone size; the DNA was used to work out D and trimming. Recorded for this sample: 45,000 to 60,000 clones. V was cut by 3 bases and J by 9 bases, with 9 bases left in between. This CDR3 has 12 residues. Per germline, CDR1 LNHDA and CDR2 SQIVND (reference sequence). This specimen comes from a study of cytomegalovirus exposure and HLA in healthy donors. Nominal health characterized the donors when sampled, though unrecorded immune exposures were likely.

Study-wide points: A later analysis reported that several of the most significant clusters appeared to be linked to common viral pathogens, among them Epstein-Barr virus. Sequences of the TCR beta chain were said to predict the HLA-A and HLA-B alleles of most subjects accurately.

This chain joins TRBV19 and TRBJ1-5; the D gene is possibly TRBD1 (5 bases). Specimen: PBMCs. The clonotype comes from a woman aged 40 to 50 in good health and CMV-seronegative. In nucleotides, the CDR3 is TGTGCCAGTAGTATGGCGGGGCCGCCCCAGCATTTT. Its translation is CASSMAGPPQHF.